A selection of T cell receptor beta chains follows, all from one sample in a study of CD8 T cells in Susac syndrome. MiXCR, run by TCRdb on the immunoSEQ multiplex PCR reads, gives a single entry per CDR3 protein. The sample records 200,000 to 250,000 distinct CDR3 sequences, 95% being singletons. Sequenced input: CD4+ T cells from PBMCs. These receptors all come from a human donor with multiple sclerosis. Both conserved end residues are part of each CDR3. The order of the fields is CDR3 DNA, CDR3 protein, V gene, clone size, D gene, J gene. A D gene is named only where the DNA matches it firmly. Rows may omit the clone size; those that give it use once, few, many or a size class.

TGTGCCAGCAGCTCCGGGACTAGTTACAATGAGCAGTTCTTC,CASSSGTSYNEQFF,TRBV7-2,NA,TRBD2,TRBJ2-1
TGCAGCGTTGCTAATTACGGGGAACCAAATGAAAAACTGTTTTTT,CSVANYGEPNEKLFF,TRBV29-1,NA,NA,TRBJ1-4
TGTGCCAGCAGTACGGTAGCGGGACTGGGAGAGACCCAGTACTTC,CASSTVAGLGETQYF,TRBV11-2,NA,TRBD2,TRBJ2-5
TGTGCCAGCAGTTTGTTCGGCCCTGGCAATCAGCCCCAGCATTTT,CASSLFGPGNQPQHF,TRBV28,NA,NA,TRBJ1-5
TGTGCCAGCAGCTTATACCAGGCTTCTGGGGCCAACGTCCTGACTTTC,CASSLYQASGANVLTF,TRBV5-6,NA,NA,TRBJ2-6
TGTGCCTGGGGAACTAACAATGAGCAGTTCTTC,CAWGTNNEQFF,TRBV30,NA,NA,TRBJ2-1
TGTGCCAGCAGCAATTTTGAGACAGGGCCGGATGGCTACACCTTC,CASSNFETGPDGYTF,TRBV21-1,NA,NA,TRBJ1-2
TGTGCCAGCTCACTTTACGTGGGCGGGACCCACAATGAGCAGTTCTTC,CASSLYVGGTHNEQFF,TRBV18,NA,NA,TRBJ2-1
TGTGCCAGCAGTTGGTCGGAAGGCTACACCTTC,CASSWSEGYTF,TRBV28,NA,NA,TRBJ1-2
TGTGCCAGCAGCCACCGGGGGGGCGGCGCGGCGGGGGAGCTGTTTTTT,CASSHRGGGAAGELFF,TRBV3-1,NA,TRBD2,TRBJ2-2
TGTGCCAGCAGCCCATTTGGCGGGGGCTTCCTCTATGGCTACACCTTC,CASSPFGGGFLYGYTF,TRBV27,NA,NA,TRBJ1-2
TGTGCCTGGAGTGCCGACAGCTATGGCTACACCTTC,CAWSADSYGYTF,TRBV30,NA,NA,TRBJ1-2
TGCAGTGCTAGCGTGGGGGGCACAGAGACCCAGTACTTC,CSASVGGTETQYF,TRBV20-1,NA,NA,TRBJ2-5
TGTGCCTGGATAGCTGTACGATCGCAAGCTTTCTTT,CAWIAVRSQAFF,TRBV30,NA,NA,TRBJ1-1
TGCGCCAGCAGCTTGGCCTCCCGGACAGGGGGAAGGAATTCACCCCTCCACTTT,CASSLASRTGGRNSPLHF,TRBV5-1,NA,TRBD1,TRBJ1-6
TGCAGTGCTAGTCGGGCTAGCGGGGGGAAAGAGACCCAGTACTTC,CSASRASGGKETQYF,TRBV20-1,NA,TRBD2,TRBJ2-5
TGTGCCAGCAGCTCCCCCCTAGCGGGCACCGGGGAGCTGTTTTTT,CASSSPLAGTGELFF,TRBV7-3,NA,TRBD2,TRBJ2-2
TGCAGCGTGGGGAGGCAGTACAATGAGCAGTTCTTC,CSVGRQYNEQFF,TRBV29-1,once,NA,TRBJ2-1
TGCGCCAGCAGTCAGCGCCAGACGAAGTGCGAGCAGTACTTC,CASSQRQTKCEQYF,TRBV23-1,once,NA,TRBJ2-7
TGTGCCAGCAGCCCGTTGGTCGCGGGGGGATACAATGAGCAGTTCTTC,CASSPLVAGGYNEQFF,TRBV3-1,NA,TRBD2,TRBJ2-1
TGCGCCAGCAGCCAGGGGGGGCTAGCGGCAGCGAACACCGGGGAGCTGTTTTTT,CASSQGGLAAANTGELFF,TRBV4-1,NA,NA,TRBJ2-2
TGCAGTGCTAGAGATCCCCGGACCGGGATAACCAACACTGAAGCTTTCTTT,CSARDPRTGITNTEAFF,TRBV20-1,once,NA,TRBJ1-1
TGCAGCGTTGGGGATCTCGGGGCAGGACTAGCGCGGGAGCAGTTCTTC,CSVGDLGAGLAREQFF,TRBV29-1,NA,TRBD2,TRBJ2-1
TGCAGTGCGAGAGACAGGGCTTGGCAGTACTTC,CSARDRAWQYF,TRBV20-1,NA,TRBD1,TRBJ2-7
TGTGCCAGCTCACGGGAGCAGGGCAAGAACACTGAAGCTTTCTTT,CASSREQGKNTEAFF,TRBV18,once,NA,TRBJ1-1
TGCAGTGCCTTGGGACTAGCGCCATCCAATGAGCAGTTCTTC,CSALGLAPSNEQFF,TRBV20-1,NA,TRBD2,TRBJ2-1
TGTGCCAGCTCACCAGATACCGGGACATGGACCCAGTACTTC,CASSPDTGTWTQYF,TRBV18,NA,NA,TRBJ2-5
TGTGCCACCAGCAGAGGTGACGGCCTTGATAGCAATCAGCCCCAGCATTTT,CATSRGDGLDSNQPQHF,TRBV15,NA,NA,TRBJ1-5
TGCAGTGCTAGAGATCCGATAGTCTTGGGGCGATTGCACACCGGGGAGCTGTTTTTT,CSARDPIVLGRLHTGELFF,TRBV20-1,NA,NA,TRBJ2-2
TGTGCCAGCAGCTTACTTGGACAGGGGCATTCACCCCTCCACTTT,CASSLLGQGHSPLHF,TRBV7-3,NA,TRBD1,TRBJ1-6
TGCAGCGTAGACAGGATTTTCCTAGAGACCCAGTACTTC,CSVDRIFLETQYF,TRBV29-1,NA,NA,TRBJ2-5
TGCAGTGCCGGGACCAGCGCCCCCTACGAGCAGTACTTC,CSAGTSAPYEQYF,TRBV20-1,NA,NA,TRBJ2-7
TGTGCCTGGGGGACCTACAATGAGCAGTTCTTC,CAWGTYNEQFF,TRBV30,NA,NA,TRBJ2-1
TGCAGTGCTAGAGATGCAGGGGGCGACGAGCAGTACTTC,CSARDAGGDEQYF,TRBV20-1,once,TRBD1,TRBJ2-7
TGTGCCAGCAGCCAACAGACCGACTACAATGAGCAGTTCTTC,CASSQQTDYNEQFF,TRBV7-2,once,NA,TRBJ2-1
TGTGCCAGCTCACCACCTGGCGTGACAGACAAAGCTTTCTTT,CASSPPGVTDKAFF,TRBV18,NA,NA,TRBJ1-1
TGTGCCAGCAGTGTTCGCGGGCGCACTGAAGCTTTCTTT,CASSVRGRTEAFF,TRBV25-1,NA,NA,TRBJ1-1
TGCAGTGCTACACTAGCGGGAGTAAGGGGCGAGCAGTACTTC,CSATLAGVRGEQYF,TRBV20-1,NA,TRBD2,TRBJ2-7
TGCAGCGTTGAAACAGGCTCTGGGGCCAACGTCCTGACTTTC,CSVETGSGANVLTF,TRBV29-1,NA,NA,TRBJ2-6
TGTGCCAGCAGTTCTGGCGGAGGGCAATACTTC,CASSSGGGQYF,TRBV28,NA,NA,TRBJ2-7
TGTGCCAGCAGCTTACTGGGGCAGGGGAACACTGAAGCTTTCTTT,CASSLLGQGNTEAFF,TRBV3-1,once,NA,TRBJ1-1
TGTGCCAGCAGTTTCTATAGCGGGAGTCTCCACGAGCAGTACTTC,CASSFYSGSLHEQYF,TRBV12-3/TRBV12-4,once,TRBD2,TRBJ2-7
TGTGCCAGCAGCCCGGGGACATTTCTAACCTACGAGCAGTACTTC,CASSPGTFLTYEQYF,TRBV3-1,NA,NA,TRBJ2-7
TGTGCCTGGAGTGTATCTGCTGGCTACACCTTC,CAWSVSAGYTF,TRBV30,NA,NA,TRBJ1-2
TGTGCCAGCAGCTTTGCTGCGAAGTTTAGCAATCAGCCCCAGCATTTT,CASSFAAKFSNQPQHF,TRBV7-8,NA,NA,TRBJ1-5
TGTGCCAGCAGTTTTCACAGGGGAAGTGGGGCCAACGTCCTGACTTTC,CASSFHRGSGANVLTF,TRBV28,NA,TRBD1,TRBJ2-6
TGCAGTGCTAGAGATCGTGACATTTTCGACGAGCAGTACTTC,CSARDRDIFDEQYF,TRBV20-1,NA,NA,TRBJ2-7
TGTGCCACCAGCGACCCGGGGGAGAATCAGCCCCAGCATTTT,CATSDPGENQPQHF,TRBV15,NA,NA,TRBJ1-5
TGTGCCTTGACAGAGAAAGAGACCCAGTACTTC,CALTEKETQYF,TRBV30,NA,NA,TRBJ2-5